This T cell receptor beta chain was sequenced for a study of blood T cell repertoires in COVID-19. Study-level information: COVID-19 samples from acute and convalescent phases originated in the United States, Italy and Spain. Sample material is recorded as cDNA or gDNA derived from T cells, B-cell-depleted T cells, or PBMCs.

Clones were read by immunoSEQ multiplex PCR, and TCRdb kept only the in-frame ones, dropping some. The sample holds 200,000 or so clones, around 83% seen once. This clone occurred a few times. Germline CDR1 reads LNHDA; CDR2 reads SQIVND (reference sequence). V was clipped by 6 bases and J by 2 bases; unmatched bases: 8. The CDR3 length is 15 residues. The chain recombines TRBV19 with TRBJ2-7; 9 bases fit TRBD1. This receptor was obtained from a woman in her thirties or forties with acute or convalescent COVID-19. Material for sequencing was peripheral blood. The CDR3 here is CASSRRGQGPYEQYF. CDR3 DNA sequence: TGTGCCAGTAGCCGACGGGGACAGGGACCCTACGAGCAGTACTTC. The variable domain in full, completed from reference TRBV19 and TRBJ2-7, reads DGGITQSPKYLFRKEGQNVTLSCEQNLNHDAMYWYRQDPGQGLRLIYYSQIVNDFQKGDIAEGYSVSREKKESFPLTVTSAQKNPTAFYLCASSRRGQGPYEQYFGPGTRLTVT.